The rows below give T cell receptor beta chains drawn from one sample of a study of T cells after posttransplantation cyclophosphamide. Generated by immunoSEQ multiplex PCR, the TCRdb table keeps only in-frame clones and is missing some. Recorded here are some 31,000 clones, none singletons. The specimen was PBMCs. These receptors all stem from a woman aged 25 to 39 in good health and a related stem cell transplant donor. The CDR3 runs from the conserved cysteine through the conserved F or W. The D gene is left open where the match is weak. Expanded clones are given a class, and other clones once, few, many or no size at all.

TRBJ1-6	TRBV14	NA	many	CASRAGPYNSPLHF	TGTGCCAGCAGAGCGGGACCCTATAATTCACCCCTCCACTTT
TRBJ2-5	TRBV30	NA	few	CAWSYQETQYF	TGTGCCTGGAGCTACCAAGAGACCCAGTACTTC
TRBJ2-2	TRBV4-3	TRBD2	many	CASSKGLAGVNTGELFF	TGCGCCAGCAGCAAGGGACTAGCGGGGGTGAACACCGGGGAGCTGTTTTTT
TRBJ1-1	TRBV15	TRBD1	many	CATSSGTAGNTEAFF	TGTGCCACCAGCAGCGGGACAGCAGGAAACACTGAAGCTTTCTTT
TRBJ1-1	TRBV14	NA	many	CASSPFSGSEAFF	TGTGCCAGCAGCCCCTTTAGCGGTTCTGAAGCTTTCTTT
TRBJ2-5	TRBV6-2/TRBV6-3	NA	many	CASSPHLLEKETQYF	TGTGCCAGCAGCCCCCATCTACTAGAAAAAGAGACCCAGTACTTC
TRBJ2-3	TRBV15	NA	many	CATRSGGRVDTDTQYF	TGTGCCACCAGGTCGGGGGGCAGGGTGGACACAGATACGCAGTATTTT
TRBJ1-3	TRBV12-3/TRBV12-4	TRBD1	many	CASSFRATQGSSGNTIYF	TGTGCCAGCAGTTTTCGGGCGACACAGGGGAGCTCTGGAAACACCATATATTTT
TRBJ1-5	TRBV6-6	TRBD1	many	CASSSRQGSVQPQHF	TGTGCCAGCAGTTCCAGACAGGGTTCAGTTCAGCCCCAGCATTTT
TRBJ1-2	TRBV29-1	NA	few	CSVEVRDTYYGYTF	TGCAGCGTTGAGGTGCGGGATACTTACTATGGCTACACCTTC
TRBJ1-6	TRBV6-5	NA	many	CASSYSAGFNSPLHF	TGTGCCAGCAGTTACTCGGCAGGCTTTAATTCACCCCTCCACTTT
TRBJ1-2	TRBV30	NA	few	CAWSVRTLAIYGYTF	TGTGCCTGGAGTGTTAGGACACTGGCCATCTATGGCTACACCTTC
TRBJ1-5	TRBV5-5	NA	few	CASSTTVNQPQHF	TGTGCCAGCAGCACGACAGTCAATCAGCCCCAGCATTTT
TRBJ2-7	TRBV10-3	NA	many	CAIRWEGQSSYEQYF	TGTGCCATCAGGTGGGAGGGACAGAGTTCCTACGAGCAGTACTTC
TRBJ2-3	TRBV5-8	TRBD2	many	CASSLAASGVTDTQYF	TGTGCCAGCAGCTTGGCGGCTAGCGGGGTGACAGATACGCAGTATTTT
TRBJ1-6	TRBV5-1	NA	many	CASSLDSNSPLHF	TGCGCCAGCAGCCTGGACAGTAATTCACCCCTCCACTTT
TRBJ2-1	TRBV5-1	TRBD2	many	CASSLGLAGVNNEQFF	TGCGCCAGCAGCTTGGGACTAGCGGGGGTTAACAATGAGCAGTTCTTC
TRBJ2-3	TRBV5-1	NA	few	CASSLGGQRTDTQYF	TGCGCCAGCAGCTTGGGAGGACAGAGAACAGATACGCAGTATTTT
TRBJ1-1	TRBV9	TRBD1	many	CASSVGVGQGSTEAFF	TGTGCCAGCAGCGTGGGGGTGGGACAGGGGAGCACTGAAGCTTTCTTT
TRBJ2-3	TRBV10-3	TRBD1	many	CAIRSGTGADTQYF	TGTGCCATCAGATCCGGGACAGGGGCAGATACGCAGTATTTT
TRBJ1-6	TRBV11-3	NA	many	CASSSSTDSPLHF	TGTGCCAGCAGCTCTTCGACAGATTCACCCCTCCACTTT
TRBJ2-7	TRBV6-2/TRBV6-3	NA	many	CASSYPGYEQYF	TGTGCCAGCAGTTACCCAGGTTACGAGCAGTACTTC
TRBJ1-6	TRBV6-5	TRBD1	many	CASSYSSRGRSPLHF	TGTGCCAGCAGTTACTCGTCCAGGGGGCGATCACCCCTCCACTTT
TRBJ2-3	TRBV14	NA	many	CASSRGAGRGDTQYF	TGTGCCAGCAGCCGAGGAGCGGGTAGGGGAGATACGCAGTATTTT
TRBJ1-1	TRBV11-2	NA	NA	CASSLGAWASDTEAFF	TGTGCCAGCAGCTTAGGGGCTTGGGCCTCAGACACTGAAGCTTTCTTT
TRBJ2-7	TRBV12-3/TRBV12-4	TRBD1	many	CASSGTGATREQYF	TGTGCCAGCAGTGGGACAGGGGCTACGCGGGAGCAGTACTTC
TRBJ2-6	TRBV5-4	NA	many	CASSDPYRSGANVLTF	TGTGCCAGCAGCGACCCTTACAGGTCCGGGGCCAACGTCCTGACTTTC
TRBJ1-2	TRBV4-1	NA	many	CASSQLQGYGYTF	TGCGCCAGCAGCCAATTACAGGGCTATGGCTACACCTTC
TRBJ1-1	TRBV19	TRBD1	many	CASSRGQGMNTEAFF	TGTGCCAGTAGTAGGGGACAGGGGATGAACACTGAAGCTTTCTTT